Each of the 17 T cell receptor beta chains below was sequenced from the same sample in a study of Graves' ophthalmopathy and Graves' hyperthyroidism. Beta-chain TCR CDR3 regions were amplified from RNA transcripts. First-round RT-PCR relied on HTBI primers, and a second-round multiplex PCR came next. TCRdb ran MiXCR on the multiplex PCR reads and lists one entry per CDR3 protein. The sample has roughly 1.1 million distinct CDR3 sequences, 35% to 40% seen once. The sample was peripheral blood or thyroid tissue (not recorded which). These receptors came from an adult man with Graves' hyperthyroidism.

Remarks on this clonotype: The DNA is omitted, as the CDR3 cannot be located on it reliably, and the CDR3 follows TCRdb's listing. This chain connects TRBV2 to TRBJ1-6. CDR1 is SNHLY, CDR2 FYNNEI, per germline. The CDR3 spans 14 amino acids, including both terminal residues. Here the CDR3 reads CASSFWQWGSPLHF.

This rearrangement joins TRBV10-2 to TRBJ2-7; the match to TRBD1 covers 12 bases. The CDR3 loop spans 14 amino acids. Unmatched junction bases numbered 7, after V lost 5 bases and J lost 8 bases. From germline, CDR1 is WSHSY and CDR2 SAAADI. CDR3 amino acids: CASSRDRGPYKQYF. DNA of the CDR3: TGCGCCAGCAGTCGGGACAGGGGGCCTTACAAGCAGTACTTC.

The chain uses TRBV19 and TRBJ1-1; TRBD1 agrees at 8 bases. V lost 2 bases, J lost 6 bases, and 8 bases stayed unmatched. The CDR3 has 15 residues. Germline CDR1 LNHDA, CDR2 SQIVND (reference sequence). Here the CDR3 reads CASSIKAGGAPEAFF. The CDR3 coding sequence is TGTGCCAGTAGTATAAAAGCAGGGGGCGCCCCTGAAGCTTTCTTT.

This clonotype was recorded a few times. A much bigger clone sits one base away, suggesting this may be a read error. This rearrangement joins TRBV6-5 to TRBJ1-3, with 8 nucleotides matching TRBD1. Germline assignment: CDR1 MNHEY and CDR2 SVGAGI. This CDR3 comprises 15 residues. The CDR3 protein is CASSSDRVGGSTIYF. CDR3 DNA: TGTGCCAGCAGCTCGGACAGGGTTGGAGGAAGCACCATATATTTT.

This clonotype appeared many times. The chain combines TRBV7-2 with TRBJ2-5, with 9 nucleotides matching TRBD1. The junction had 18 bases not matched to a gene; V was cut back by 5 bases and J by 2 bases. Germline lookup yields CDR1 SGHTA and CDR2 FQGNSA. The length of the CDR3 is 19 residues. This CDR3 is CASSPRRPTGGDRQETQYF. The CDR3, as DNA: TGTGCCAGCAGCCCCCGAAGGCCAACAGGGGGCGACCGACAAGAGACCCAGTACTTC.

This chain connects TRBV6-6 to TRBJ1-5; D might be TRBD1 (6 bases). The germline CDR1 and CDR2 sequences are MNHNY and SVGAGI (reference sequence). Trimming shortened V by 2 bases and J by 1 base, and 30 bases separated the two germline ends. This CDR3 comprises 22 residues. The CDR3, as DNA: TGTGCCAGCAGTTACCCCGTTCAGGGGAGGAGAGACATTAAGGGGAGCAATCAGCCCCAGCATTTT. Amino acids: CASSYPVQGRRDIKGSNQPQHF.

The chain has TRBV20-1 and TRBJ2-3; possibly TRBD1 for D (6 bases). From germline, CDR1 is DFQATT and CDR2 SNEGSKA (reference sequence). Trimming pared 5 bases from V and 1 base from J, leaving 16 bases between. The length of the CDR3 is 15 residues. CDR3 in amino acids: CSAPETRTGTDTQYF. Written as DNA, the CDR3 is TGCAGTGCTCCTGAAACTAGGACAGGCACAGATACGCAGTATTTT.

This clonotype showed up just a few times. CDR3 sequence reads: CASSLDLQDRIYEQYF. In DNA, the CDR3 is TGCGCCAGCAGCTTGGATCTACAGGACAGGATCTACGAGCAGTACTTC. The chain uses TRBV5-1 and TRBJ2-7; TRBD1 agrees at 7 bases. V gave up 0 bases and J gave up 3 bases; unmatched junction bases: 9. This CDR3 is built from 16 residues. The germline V gene encodes CDR1 SGHRS and CDR2 YFSETQ.

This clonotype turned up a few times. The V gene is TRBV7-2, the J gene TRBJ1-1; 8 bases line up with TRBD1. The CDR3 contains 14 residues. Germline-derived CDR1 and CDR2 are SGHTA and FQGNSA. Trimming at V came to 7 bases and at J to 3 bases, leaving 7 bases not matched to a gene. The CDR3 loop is CASTGQASDTEAFF. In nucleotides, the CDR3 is TGTGCCAGCACGGGACAGGCGTCGGACACTGAAGCTTTCTTT.

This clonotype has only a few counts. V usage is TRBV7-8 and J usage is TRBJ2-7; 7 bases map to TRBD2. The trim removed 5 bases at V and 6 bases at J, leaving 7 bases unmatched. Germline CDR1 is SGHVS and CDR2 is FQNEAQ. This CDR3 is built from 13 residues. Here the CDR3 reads CASSQSGGLEQYF. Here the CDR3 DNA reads TGTGCCAGCAGCCAATCGGGGGGTCTCGAGCAGTACTTC.

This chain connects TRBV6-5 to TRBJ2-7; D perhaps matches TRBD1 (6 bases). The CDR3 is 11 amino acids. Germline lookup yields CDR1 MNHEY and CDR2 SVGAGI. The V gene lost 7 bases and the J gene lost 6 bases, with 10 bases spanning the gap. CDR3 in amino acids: CASNIGGEQYF. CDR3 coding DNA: TGTGCCAGCAATATAGGGGGCGAGCAGTACTTC.

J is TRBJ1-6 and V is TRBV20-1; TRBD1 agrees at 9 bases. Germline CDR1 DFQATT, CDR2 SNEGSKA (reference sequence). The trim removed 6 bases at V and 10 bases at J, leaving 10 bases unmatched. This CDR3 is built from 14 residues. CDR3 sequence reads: CSASTGTGSSPLHF. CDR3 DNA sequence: TGCAGTGCAAGTACCGGGACAGGGAGCTCACCCCTCCACTTT.

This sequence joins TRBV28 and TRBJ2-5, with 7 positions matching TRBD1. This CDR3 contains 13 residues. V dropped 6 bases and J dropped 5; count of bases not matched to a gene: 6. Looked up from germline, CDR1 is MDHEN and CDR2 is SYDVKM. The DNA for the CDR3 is TGTGCCAGCAGCCCAGGGGGTACGGAGACCCAGTACTTC. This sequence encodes CASSPGGTETQYF.

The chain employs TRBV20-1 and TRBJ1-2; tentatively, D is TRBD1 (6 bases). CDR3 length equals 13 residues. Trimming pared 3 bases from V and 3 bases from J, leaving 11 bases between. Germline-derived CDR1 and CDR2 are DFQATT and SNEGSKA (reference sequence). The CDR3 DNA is TGCAGTGCTAGCCGTGGGACATACTATGGCTACACCTTC. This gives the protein CSASRGTYYGYTF.

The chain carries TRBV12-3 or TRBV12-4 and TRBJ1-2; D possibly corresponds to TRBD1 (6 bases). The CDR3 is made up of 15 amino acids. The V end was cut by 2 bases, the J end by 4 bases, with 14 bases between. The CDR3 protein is CASSLSPATGYGYTF. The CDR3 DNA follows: TGTGCCAGCAGTTTATCCCCCGCGACAGGCTATGGCTACACCTTC.

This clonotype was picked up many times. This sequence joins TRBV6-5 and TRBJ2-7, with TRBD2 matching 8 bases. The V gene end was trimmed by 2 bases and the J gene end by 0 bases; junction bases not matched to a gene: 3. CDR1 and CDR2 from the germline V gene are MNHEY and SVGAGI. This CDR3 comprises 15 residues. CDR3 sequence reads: CASSYSGSSSYEQYF. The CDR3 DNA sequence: TGTGCCAGCAGTTACAGCGGGAGTAGCTCCTACGAGCAGTACTTC.

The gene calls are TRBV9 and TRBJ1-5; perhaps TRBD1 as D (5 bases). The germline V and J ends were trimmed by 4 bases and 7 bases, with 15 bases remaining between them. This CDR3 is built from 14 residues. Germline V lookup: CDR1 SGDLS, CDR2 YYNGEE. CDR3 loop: CASSRSGSKQPQHF. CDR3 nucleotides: TGTGCCAGCAGCCGCTCAGGGTCTAAACAGCCCCAGCATTTT.